Below, 12 T cell receptor beta chains from the same sample are listed, as sequenced in a study of blood T cell repertoires in COVID-19. Sequencing used immunoSEQ multiplex PCR; TCRdb keeps in-frame clones, though not all of them. The sample holds approximately 120,000 clones; 81% are singletons and the top ten take about 9.4%. Sequences were obtained from peripheral blood. The receptor source for this set is a human donor in a cohort sampled during active COVID-19.

This clone showed up just once. This chain joins TRBV2 and TRBJ2-7, with D possibly matching TRBD2 (6 bases). In germline, CDR1 is SNHLY, CDR2 FYNNEI. V lost 7 bases and J 5 bases, leaving 18 bases between the germline ends. The length of the CDR3 is 14 residues. The CDR3 sequence is CASIVKNGGDEQYF. Written as DNA, the CDR3 is TGTGCCAGCATCGTGAAGAACGGCGGGGACGAGCAGTACTTC.

CDR3 bases: TGTGCCAGCACGACCGGGACAGGGATTCGGGAGCAGTACTTC. Its protein product is CASTTGTGIREQYF. The rearrangement uses TRBV11-3 and TRBJ2-7; 9 bases map to TRBD1. The CDR3 totals 14 residues. J gave up 7 bases and V 7 bases, and 11 bases lay outside the gene matches. Germline V gene data show CDR1 as SGHNT and CDR2 as YENEEA.

This chain connects TRBV6-4 to TRBJ2-1; the match to TRBD2 covers 13 bases. The CDR3 sequence is 16 residues long. Germline V gene data show CDR1 as MRHNA and CDR2 as SNTAGT. Germline trimming cut 3 bases from V and 2 bases from J; bases unmatched to any gene: 1. The CDR3 DNA sequence: TGTGCCAGCAGTGAGACTAGCGGGGGGCCCTACAATGAGCAGTTCTTC. As protein: CASSETSGGPYNEQFF.

In its sample, this clone was seen once. The V call is TRBV5-1, the J call TRBJ2-1; no clear D. CDR3 length equals 13 residues. In germline, CDR1 is SGHRS, CDR2 YFSETQ. The ends were cut back, 1 base at V and 6 bases at J, with 8 bases in the middle. The CDR3 bases are TGCGCCAGCAGCTTGCTAAGCGCCAATGAGCAGTTCTTC. This translates into CASSLLSANEQFF.

The chain carries TRBV28 and TRBJ1-2; no clear D. CDR1 and CDR2 from the germline V gene are MDHEN and SYDVKM. Deletions cut 4 bases from V and 3 bases from J, with 12 bases between. This CDR3 has 14 amino acids. The CDR3 loop is CASSSPADYYGYTF. As DNA, the CDR3 is TGTGCCAGCAGTTCCCCCGCTGACTACTATGGCTACACCTTC.

This clone came up a few times. The chain joins TRBV5-1 to TRBJ1-5; 9 bases line up with TRBD1. CDR1 is SGHRS, CDR2 YFSETQ, per germline. This CDR3 spans 15 amino acids. V lost 4 bases, J lost 4 bases, and 6 bases stayed unmatched. In DNA, the CDR3 is TGCGCCAGCAGCCCGGAGGGGACAGGGAATCAGCCCCAGCATTTT. Its protein product is CASSPEGTGNQPQHF.

The rearrangement joins TRBV3-1 (or the pseudogene TRBV3-2) to TRBJ2-7; 11 bases agree with TRBD2. V gave up 4 bases and J gave up 4 bases; unmatched junction bases: 15. CDR3 length: 18 residues. Germline V CDR1 and CDR2: LGHDT, YNNKEL (reference sequence). The CDR3 sequence is CASSPPLGASGRNYEQYF. The CDR3 DNA sequence: TGTGCCAGCAGCCCGCCCTTGGGGGCTAGCGGGAGGAATTACGAGCAGTACTTC.

This rearrangement joins TRBV18 to TRBJ1-1; D uncertain. The germline V and J ends were trimmed by 6 bases and 5 bases, with 13 bases remaining between them. Germline CDR1 and CDR2: KGHSH and LQKENI. This CDR3 region has 13 residues. The CDR3 loop reads CASSRLLETEAFF. In DNA form, the CDR3 reads TGTGCCAGCTCCCGACTTCTGGAGACTGAAGCTTTCTTT.

CDR3 nucleotides: TGTGCCAGCAGCGAGAGGGGGAGGGGGTCCTACAATGAGCAGTTCTTC. Its protein product is CASSERGRGSYNEQFF. The chain employs TRBV7-9 and TRBJ2-1; a weak D match, TRBD2 (7 bases). Germline V gene sequence: CDR1 SEHNR, CDR2 FQNEAQ (reference sequence). V lost 5 bases and J 1 base, leaving 15 bases between the germline ends. The CDR3 is 16 amino acids. The whole variable domain, filled in from reference TRBV7-9 and TRBJ2-1, reads DTGVSQNPRHKITKRGQNVTFRCDPISEHNRLYWYRQTLGQGPEFLTYFQNEAQLEKSRLLSDRFSAERPKGSFSTLEIQRTEQGDSAMYLCASSERGRGSYNEQFFGPGTRLTVL.

V is TRBV15 and J is TRBJ1-4, with 9 bases fitting TRBD1. The CDR3 loop spans 18 amino acids. V lost 5 bases and J lost 1; bases outside the gene matches: 11. Germline values: CDR1 LNHNV, CDR2 YYDKDF (reference sequence). The CDR3 protein is CATSGLQGAGGTNEKLFF. In nucleotides, the CDR3 is TGTGCCACCAGCGGATTACAGGGGGCCGGAGGAACTAATGAAAAACTGTTTTTT.

This clone was found once. The chain links TRBV18 to TRBJ2-6, with 7 bases aligning to TRBD1. The ends lost 3 bases at V and 0 bases at J; junction bases unmatched: 5. The CDR3 length is 17 residues. The germline V gene has CDR1 KGHSH and CDR2 LQKENI. CDR3 protein: CASSPLTGNSGANVLTF. CDR3 coding DNA: TGTGCCAGCTCACCTTTGACAGGGAACTCTGGGGCCAACGTCCTGACTTTC.

This rearrangement joins TRBV6-5 to TRBJ1-5; D possibly corresponds to TRBD1 (6 bases). CDR3 length: 14 residues. V was trimmed by 1 base and J by 4 bases, leaving 8 bases between them. CDR1 and CDR2 (germline): MNHEY, SVGAGI. The chain's CDR3 is CASSYLGGNQPQHF. DNA of the CDR3: TGTGCCAGCAGTTACTTAGGGGGAAATCAGCCCCAGCATTTT.